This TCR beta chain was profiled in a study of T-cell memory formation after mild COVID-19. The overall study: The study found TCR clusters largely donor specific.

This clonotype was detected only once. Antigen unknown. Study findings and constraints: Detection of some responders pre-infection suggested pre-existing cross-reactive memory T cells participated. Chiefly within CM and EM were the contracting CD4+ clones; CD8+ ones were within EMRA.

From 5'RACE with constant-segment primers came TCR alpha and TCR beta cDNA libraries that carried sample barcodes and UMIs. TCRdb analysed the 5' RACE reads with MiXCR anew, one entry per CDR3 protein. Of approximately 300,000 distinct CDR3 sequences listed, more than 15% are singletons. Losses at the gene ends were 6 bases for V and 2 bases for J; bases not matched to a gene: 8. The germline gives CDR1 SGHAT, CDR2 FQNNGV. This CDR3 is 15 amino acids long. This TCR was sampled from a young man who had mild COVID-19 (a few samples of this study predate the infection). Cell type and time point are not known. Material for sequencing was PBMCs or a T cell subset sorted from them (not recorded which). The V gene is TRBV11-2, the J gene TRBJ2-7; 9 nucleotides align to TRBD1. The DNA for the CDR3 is TGTGCCAGCAGACAAATATGGGACAGGGCCTACGAGCAGTACTTC. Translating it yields CASRQIWDRAYEQYF.